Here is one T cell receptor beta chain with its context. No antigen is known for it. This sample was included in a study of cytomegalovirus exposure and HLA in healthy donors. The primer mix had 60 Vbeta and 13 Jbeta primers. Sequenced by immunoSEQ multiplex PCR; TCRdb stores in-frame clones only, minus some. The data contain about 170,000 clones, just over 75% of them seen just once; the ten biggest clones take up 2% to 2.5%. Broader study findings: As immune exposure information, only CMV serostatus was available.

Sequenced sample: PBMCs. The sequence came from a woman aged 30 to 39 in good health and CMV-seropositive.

DNA of the CDR3: TGCGCCAGCAGCCGGCAGATCCGGACAGGGGGCGGAATGGATGAAAAACTGTTTTTT. It codes for CASSRQIRTGGGMDEKLFF. The chain carries TRBV4-3 and TRBJ1-4; 11 nucleotides align to TRBD1. V was clipped by 4 bases and J by 6 bases; unmatched bases: 16. The CDR3 spans 19 residues. Germline V gene lookup returns CDR1 LGHNA and CDR2 YSLEER.